The 12 T cell receptor beta chains listed next were all sequenced from one sample in a study of T cell repertoires in cytomegalovirus infection. TCRdb independently ran MiXCR on the reads; one entry per CDR3 protein. This sample has roughly 250,000 distinct CDR3 sequences; more than 9% occur once, and the top ten carry approximately 1.6%. The source material was PBMCs. These receptors came from a human donor in good health (CMV status not recorded). Some clones in this sample may be carry-over from other donors' samples.

This clonotype was seen ten or more times. This chain joins TRBV7-2 and TRBJ1-3; TRBD1 agrees at 8 bases. The V and J ends lost 2 bases and 1 base, in that order; junction bases with no gene match: 4. CDR3 length: 16 residues. CDR1 and CDR2 (germline): SGHTA, FQGNSA. The chain's CDR3 is CASSLTRQGSGNTIYF. The CDR3 DNA is TGTGCCAGCAGCTTAACTCGACAGGGGTCTGGAAACACCATATATTTT.

Many counts were recorded for this clonotype. The V call is TRBV7-2, the J call TRBJ2-3; D unresolved. With 3 bases removed from V and 2 bases from J, the gap between germline ends came to 9 bases. The length of the CDR3 is 14 residues. Germline V CDR1 and CDR2: SGHTA, FQGNSA. In nucleotides, the CDR3 is TGTGCCAGCAGCTTCGGTTTTAACACAGATACGCAGTATTTT. It codes for CASSFGFNTDTQYF.

At least ten counts were recorded for this clonotype. V is TRBV29-1 and J is TRBJ2-1, with D possibly being TRBD1 (6 bases). The CDR3 loop spans 13 amino acids. V lost 8 bases and J lost 3, with 14 bases in between. The germline gives CDR1 SQVTM, CDR2 ANQGSEA. Here the CDR3 DNA reads TGCAGCTTACGGGACACTCGCTACAATGAGCAGTTCTTC. It specifies CSLRDTRYNEQFF.

For this clonotype: A much larger clone differs by one base, so this may be a read error. The J gene is TRBJ1-4, the V gene TRBV7-6; D not resolved. The CDR3 loop spans 13 amino acids. Per germline, CDR1 SGHVS and CDR2 FNYEAQ. The V end lost 5 bases, the J end lost 8 bases, and 12 bases lay between the germline ends. The CDR3 loop reads CASSVGEGEKLFF. The CDR3 DNA follows: TGTGCCAGCAGCGTAGGCGAGGGCGAAAAACTGTTTTTT.

V and J are TRBV20-1 and TRBJ1-5; 7 nucleotides align to TRBD1. Trimming at V came to 6 bases and at J to 0 bases, leaving 5 bases not matched to a gene. The CDR3 length is 14 residues. Germline assignment: CDR1 DFQATT and CDR2 SNEGSKA (reference sequence). For the CDR3, the DNA is TGCAGTGCGTTGACAGGGTATAGCAATCAGCCCCAGCATTTT. Translated: CSALTGYSNQPQHF.

This chain connects TRBV20-1 to TRBJ1-2, with 10 nucleotides matching TRBD1. The V segment lost 0 bases and the J segment 3 bases; nucleotides outside the gene matches: 1. Germline loops: CDR1 DFQATT, CDR2 SNEGSKA (reference sequence). The CDR3 contains 14 residues. The CDR3 loop is CSARETGGHYGYTF. CDR3 bases: TGCAGTGCTAGAGAGACAGGGGGCCACTATGGCTACACCTTC.

This clonotype showed up many times. The chain joins TRBV7-9 to TRBJ1-5; D remains unclear. This CDR3 has 16 residues. The ends were cut back, 1 base at V and 2 bases at J, with 12 bases in the middle. Germline-derived CDR1 and CDR2 are SEHNR and FQNEAQ (reference sequence). CDR3 in DNA: TGTGCCAGCAGCTTAGTGGAGAGAAAGGGCAATCAGCCCCAGCATTTT. This gives the protein CASSLVERKGNQPQHF.

The rearrangement uses TRBV12-3 or TRBV12-4 and TRBJ2-1; D may be TRBD2 (6 bases). This CDR3 has 16 amino acids. V lost 7 bases, J lost 8 bases, and 24 bases lay in between. CDR3 coding DNA: TGTGCCAGCACCAATGGTAACGGACTACCTTGGGATGAGCAGTTCTTC. Translating gives CASTNGNGLPWDEQFF.

This clonotype was detected ten times or more. This rearrangement joins TRBV6-6 to TRBJ2-7, with 7 positions matching TRBD1. Germline CDR1 is MNHNY and CDR2 is SVGAGI (reference sequence). V lost 5 bases and J lost 0; bases outside the gene matches: 13. The CDR3 runs 17 residues. The CDR3 DNA reads TGTGCCAGCAGTCCCAGCAGGGGGAATGGCCTCTCCTACGAGCAGTACTTC. This sequence encodes CASSPSRGNGLSYEQYF.

The chain links TRBV5-1 to TRBJ2-3, with unresolved D. The germline V and J ends were trimmed by 4 bases and 0 bases, with 6 bases remaining between them. The CDR3 covers 13 residues. Germline CDR1 SGHRS, CDR2 YFSETQ. The CDR3 region is CASSGPSTDTQYF. The CDR3 nucleotides are TGCGCCAGCAGCGGACCTAGCACAGATACGCAGTATTTT.

In its sample, this clonotype was seen many times. The chain is built from TRBV29-1 and TRBJ1-1; tentative D call: TRBD1 (5 bases). V gave up 7 bases and J gave up 1 base, with 13 bases separating them. The CDR3 is 13 residues long. The germline CDR1 and CDR2 sequences are SQVTM and ANQGSEA. For the CDR3, the DNA is TGCAGCGGTCGGTCGGGGGGGAACACTGAAGCTTTCTTT. It translates to CSGRSGGNTEAFF. The variable domain in full, with the rest retrieved from reference TRBV29-1 and TRBJ1-1, is SAVISQKPSRDICQRGTSLTIQCQVDSQVTMMFWYRQQPGQSLTLIATANQGSEATYESGFVIDKFPISRPNLTFSTLTVSNMSPEDSSIYLCSGRSGGNTEAFFGQGTRLTVV.

In this sample, this clonotype turned up a few times. The chain employs TRBV7-9 and TRBJ2-2; 8 nucleotides match TRBD1. V trimming: 3 bases; J trimming: 1 base; junction bases outside the gene matches: 7. The V gene's germline CDR1 is SEHNR and CDR2 FQNEAQ (reference sequence). The CDR3 is 17 residues long. CDR3 nucleotides: TGTGCCAGCAGCTTGGTTGGACAGGGAATGAACACCGGGGAGCTGTTTTTT. It encodes CASSLVGQGMNTGELFF. Looking up the rest from reference TRBV7-9 and TRBJ2-2 gives the full variable domain: DTGVSQNPRHKITKRGQNVTFRCDPISEHNRLYWYRQTLGQGPEFLTYFQNEAQLEKSRLLSDRFSAERPKGSFSTLEIQRTEQGDSAMYLCASSLVGQGMNTGELFFGEGSRLTVL.